This TCR beta chain appears in the sequencing data of a study of Graves' ophthalmopathy and Graves' hyperthyroidism. Overall study findings and caveats: Researchers report that a 13-signature model separated ophthalmopathy from stable hyperthyroidism, posting around 90% sensitivity and about 80% specificity.

From RNA, the CDR3 regions of TCR beta chains were amplified and sequenced. Following a first-round RT-PCR that used HTBI primers, a second-round multiplex PCR was carried out. TCRdb independently ran MiXCR on the multiplex PCR reads; one entry per CDR3 protein. The sample includes roughly 160,000 distinct CDR3 sequences, around 39% of them seen just once. There are 12 residues in the CDR3. V was trimmed by 7 bases and J by 6 bases, leaving 12 bases between them. This clonotype was seen ten or more times. The target antigen is unknown. The chain recombines TRBV12-3 or TRBV12-4 with TRBJ1-1, with unresolved D. Sequencing input: peripheral blood. This TCR came from a man aged 25 to 40 with Graves' ophthalmopathy. CDR3 in amino acids: CASTGDGAEAFF. CDR3 DNA sequence: TGTGCCAGCACCGGTGACGGGGCTGAAGCTTTCTTT.